This T cell receptor beta chain was obtained from a study of CD8 T cells in Susac syndrome (dated by TCRdb to between 2018 and 2020). About the study as a whole: Of the Susac syndrome patients who were sequenced, roughly six had clinically active disease and eight were in clinical remission. At blood withdrawal, Susac syndrome patients were either therapy-naive, taking corticosteroids (in some cases with IVIg as well), or taking IVIg alone. Whether CD8+ T cell activation and differentiation in Susac syndrome was antigen driven was tested using repertoire sequencing. The clonality of the CD8+ T cell repertoire was compared across about 12 healthy donors, about 14 Susac syndrome patients and about 15 multiple sclerosis patients.

RNA was extracted using the RNeasy kit, and about 0.5 to 1 ug of the RNA was reverse transcribed with random hexamers. The immunoSEQ multiplex PCR assay, covering 54 Vbeta and 13 Jbeta segments, was used to amplify TCR beta CDR3 regions. PCR amplification bias was corrected by using a synthetic template baseline for primer optimization and computational correction. Per the authors' processing: Only productive sequences were kept, with reads annotated to V, D and J genes according to IMGT and analyzed in immunoSEQ Analyzer. To calculate clonality, Shannon entropy was normalized by log2 of the number of productive unique sequences and then subtracted from one. For each patient and control, public and private clones were evaluated among the 100 most prevalent clones. Clones were defined as Susac-specific if absent from the healthy and MS cohorts, from 900 to 1,200 published viral clones and from other ImmuneACCESS disease sequences. The public reads were quality trimmed at Q25 with fastp and then assembled into clones with MiXCR by TCRdb, keeping productive beta chains. Records with the same CDR3 protein are collapsed into one entry carrying the most frequent genes and DNA. V and J calls and clone size were set by TCRdb, not the authors. Counted in this sample were approximately 190,000 distinct CDR3 sequences; just under 95% of them appeared once. Roughly 0.15% of the sample comes from the top ten.

From the germline V gene (reference sequence), CDR1 is SEHNR and CDR2 is FQNEAQ. For this chain, trimming is 4 bases at the V end and 6 bases at the J end, and the number of junction bases without a gene match is 4. The CDR3 starts with the cysteine, ends with the phenylalanine, and has 13 residues. The CDR3 DNA has 39 bases and is translated from base 1. Peripheral blood CD8+ and CD4+ T cells from healthy donors, Susac syndrome patients and multiple sclerosis patients were profiled using high-throughput TCR beta sequencing. The Susac syndrome patients fulfilled recently defined diagnostic criteria for definite or probable disease. Bulk CD8+ and CD4+ T cells were purified by magnetic negative isolation, while CD8+ TEMRA cells were enriched using FACS. Blood was collected in EDTA tubes and processed within 24 hours, with PBMCs isolated through density gradient centrifugation. PBMCs destined for TCR sequencing were cryopreserved in liquid nitrogen and later thawed in a 37 °C water bath. The sorted or isolated CD4+, CD8+ and CD8+ TEMRA cells had a purity of 90% or higher.

As for this clonotype: Its antigen target is currently unknown. No base quality information exists; no much larger clone differs at one position.

Points the paper makes about the study in general: The study acknowledged that relatively few individuals were included in the TCR sequencing and HLA analysis. Clonal expansion was seen in Susac syndrome CD8+ repertoires, peaking in CD8+ TEMRA cells and being greater in clinically active patients than in remitting ones. Approximately 17 Susac-specific public clones were identified in the total CD8+ repertoire, and roughly five Susac-specific public clones were identified in the CD8+ TEMRA repertoire.

The sequenced material came from CD8+ T cells from PBMCs. The V and J genes are TRBV7-9 and TRBJ2-7; 9 nucleotides in the junction match TRBD2. This TCR came from a human donor with Susac syndrome. In nucleotides, the sequence is TGTGCCAGCAGCTCGGGACTAGCAGGCGAGCAGTACTTC. Protein translation: CASSSGLAGEQYF.